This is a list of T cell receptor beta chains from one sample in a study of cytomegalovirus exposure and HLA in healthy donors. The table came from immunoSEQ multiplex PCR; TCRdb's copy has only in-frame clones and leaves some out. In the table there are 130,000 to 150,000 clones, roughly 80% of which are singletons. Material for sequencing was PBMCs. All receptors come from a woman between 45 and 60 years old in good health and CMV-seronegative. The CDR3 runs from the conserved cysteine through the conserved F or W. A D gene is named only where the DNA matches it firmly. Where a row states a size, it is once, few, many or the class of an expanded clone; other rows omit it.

CASSLGTYNQPQHF	TGTGCCAGCAGCTTAGGGACATATAATCAGCCCCAGCATTTT	TRBJ1-5	-	TRBV5-6	-	14
CASSSRTASTDTQYF	TGCGCCAGCAGCTCCCGGACAGCGAGCACAGATACGCAGTATTTT	TRBJ2-3	-	TRBV4-1	-	15
CAISATGMNTEAFF	TGTGCCATCAGTGCGACAGGGATGAACACTGAAGCTTTCTTT	TRBJ1-1	-	TRBV10-3	TRBD1	14
CASIGQNNSPLHF	TGTGCCAGCATAGGACAGAATAATTCACCCCTCCACTTT	TRBJ1-6	few	TRBV6-1	-	13
CASSPPSASGDSETQYF	TGTGCTAGCAGCCCCCCCTCGGCTAGCGGGGATTCGGAGACCCAGTACTTC	TRBJ2-5	-	TRBV7-7	TRBD2	17
CASRPQDRPNTEAFF	TGTGCCAGCAGACCCCAAGACAGGCCCAACACTGAAGCTTTCTTT	TRBJ1-1	-	TRBV5-4	-	15
CASSSLGLAGGETQYF	TGCGCCAGCAGCTCTCTAGGGCTAGCGGGGGGAGAGACCCAGTACTTC	TRBJ2-5	-	TRBV5-1	TRBD2	16
CASSFVQVSAGELFF	TGTGCCAGCAGCTTCGTACAGGTTTCTGCCGGGGAGCTGTTTTTT	TRBJ2-2	-	TRBV7-6	-	15
CASSLGGQGAGNEQFF	TGCGCCAGCAGCTTGGGTGGGCAGGGGGCAGGGAATGAGCAGTTCTTC	TRBJ2-1	-	TRBV5-1	TRBD1	16
CASSDEASTDTQYF	TGTGCCAGCAGTGACGAGGCTAGCACAGATACGCAGTATTTT	TRBJ2-3	-	TRBV6-4	-	14
CASRLDSTKNIQYF	TGCGCCAGCAGGTTGGACAGTACCAAAAACATTCAGTACTTC	TRBJ2-4	-	TRBV5-1	-	14
CASGLREFRGGSGNEQFF	TGTGCTAGTGGTTTAAGAGAGTTTCGGGGGGGCTCTGGTAATGAGCAGTTCTTC	TRBJ2-1	-	TRBV12-5	TRBD2	18
CASSLPGQGLAEQYF	TGTGCCAGCAGCTTACCGGGACAGGGTCTTGCCGAGCAGTACTTC	TRBJ2-7	-	TRBV5-6	TRBD1	15
CASSTTGGHEQYF	TGCGCCAGCAGCACGACAGGGGGACACGAGCAGTACTTC	TRBJ2-7	-	TRBV5-1	TRBD1	13
CASSLGRLSPLHF	TGTGCCAGCAGCTTAGGGCGGCTTTCACCCCTCCACTTT	TRBJ1-6	-	TRBV11-2	-	13
CASSQEGGLGTEAFF	TGTGCCAGCAGCCAAGAGGGGGGATTGGGCACTGAAGCTTTCTTT	TRBJ1-1	-	TRBV4-2	-	15
CASNPRGVQFEKLFF	TGTGCCAGCAACCCGCGGGGGGTTCAGTTTGAAAAACTGTTTTTT	TRBJ1-4	-	TRBV2	-	15
CASSLNLENSPLHF	TGCGCCAGCAGCTTGAACTTAGAAAATTCACCCCTCCACTTT	TRBJ1-6	-	TRBV5-1	-	14
CASSYSPGGNGYTF	TGTGCCAGCAGTTACTCACCCGGGGGTAATGGCTACACCTTC	TRBJ1-2	-	TRBV6-5	-	14
CARQGAPYGYTF	TGTGCTAGGCAGGGGGCTCCGTATGGCTACACCTTC	TRBJ1-2	-	TRBV7-7	TRBD1	12
CASSRYRDGEQFF	TGTGCCAGCAGCCGATACAGGGACGGTGAGCAGTTCTTC	TRBJ2-1	-	TRBV14	-	13
CASSLGGRWETQYF	TGTGCCAGCAGCTTGGGCGGTAGGTGGGAGACCCAGTACTTC	TRBJ2-5	-	TRBV5-6	-	14
CAISELGQGYEQYF	TGTGCCATCAGTGAGTTGGGACAGGGCTACGAGCAGTACTTC	TRBJ2-7	-	TRBV10-3	TRBD1	14
CASGGGQGVTEAFF	TGTGCTAGTGGGGGCGGACAGGGCGTCACTGAAGCTTTCTTT	TRBJ1-1	-	TRBV12-5	TRBD1	14
CASSLFEANTEAFF	TGTGCCAGCAGTTTGTTCGAGGCGAACACTGAAGCTTTCTTT	TRBJ1-1	-	TRBV27	-	14
CASSQTRNTEAFF	TGTGCCAGCAGTCAAACAAGGAACACTGAAGCTTTCTTT	TRBJ1-1	-	TRBV11-3	-	13
CASSYSGGPGNSPLHF	TGTGCCAGCAGTTACTCCGGGGGTCCTGGTAATTCACCCCTCCACTTT	TRBJ1-6	-	TRBV6-6	-	16
CASSLPSTDTQYF	TGTGCCAGCAGTCTTCCTAGCACAGATACGCAGTATTTT	TRBJ2-3	-	TRBV28	-	13
CASSIRVTNQPQHF	TGTGCCAGTAGTATCAGGGTTACCAATCAGCCCCAGCATTTT	TRBJ1-5	-	TRBV19	-	14
CASSIEAGTGELFF	TGTGCCAGTAGTATAGAGGCGGGAACCGGGGAGCTGTTTTTT	TRBJ2-2	-	TRBV19	-	14
CASSVGQYNEQFF	TGTGCCAGCAGCGTAGGTCAGTACAATGAGCAGTTCTTC	TRBJ2-1	few	TRBV9	-	13
CASSLSGDVSPLHF	TGCGCCAGCAGCCTTTCCGGGGATGTGTCACCCCTCCACTTT	TRBJ1-6	-	TRBV5-1	-	14
CASSLALADSYEQYF	TGTGCCAGCAGCTTGGCGCTAGCGGACTCCTACGAGCAGTACTTC	TRBJ2-7	-	TRBV5-6	TRBD2	15
CASSYQGAGNNSPLHF	TGTGCCAGCAGTTACCAGGGGGCGGGAAATAATTCACCCCTCCACTTT	TRBJ1-6	-	TRBV5-4	TRBD1	16
CASSSDRGYNEQFF	TGTGCCAGCAGCTCAGACAGGGGTTACAATGAGCAGTTCTTC	TRBJ2-1	-	TRBV5-4	TRBD1	14
CASSLERTQTRYYGYTF	TGTGCCAGCAGCCTAGAAAGGACACAAACTCGATACTATGGCTACACCTTC	TRBJ1-2	-	TRBV7-2	-	17
CAWNRGILSEQYF	TGTGCCTGGAACCGGGGGATCCTAAGCGAGCAGTACTTC	TRBJ2-7	-	TRBV30	-	13
CATRDRSYEQYF	TGTGCCACTAGGGACAGATCCTACGAGCAGTACTTC	TRBJ2-7	-	TRBV19	TRBD1	12
CASTADRLNSPLHF	TGCGCCAGCACCGCGGACAGATTAAATTCACCCCTCCACTTT	TRBJ1-6	-	TRBV5-1	-	14
CASSAQGVHSGANVLTF	TGTGCCAGCTCAGCCCAGGGGGTTCACTCTGGGGCCAACGTCCTGACTTTC	TRBJ2-6	-	TRBV18	TRBD1	17
CASSPPEGSSKSSYNEQFF	TGCGCCAGCAGCCCCCCGGAGGGCAGTTCAAAAAGCTCCTACAATGAGCAGTTCTTC	TRBJ2-1	-	TRBV5-1	-	19
CASSQDLQGRRYTGELFF	TGCGCCAGCAGCCAAGATTTACAGGGTCGAAGGTACACCGGGGAGCTGTTTTTT	TRBJ2-2	few	TRBV4-3	-	18
CASSSSAGVGNTIYF	TGCGCCAGCAGCTCCTCAGCGGGGGTTGGAAACACCATATATTTT	TRBJ1-3	-	TRBV5-1	-	15
CASSPLHGGESGYTF	TGCGCCAGCAGCCCGCTGCACGGAGGAGAAAGTGGCTACACCTTC	TRBJ1-2	few	TRBV4-1	-	15
CATSKRQGTNEKLFF	TGTGCCACCAGCAAGAGACAGGGGACTAATGAAAAACTGTTTTTT	TRBJ1-4	-	TRBV15	TRBD1	15
CASSSMDRVTGELFF	TGTGCCAGCAGTTCTATGGACAGGGTGACCGGGGAGCTGTTTTTT	TRBJ2-2	once	TRBV28	TRBD1	15
CASSVDLQAQETQYF	TGTGCCAGCAGCGTAGACCTCCAAGCGCAGGAGACCCAGTACTTC	TRBJ2-5	-	TRBV5-4	-	15
CASSTIGDLPATNEKLFF	TGTGCCAGCAGCACGATAGGGGATTTACCTGCAACTAATGAAAAACTGTTTTTT	TRBJ1-4	once	TRBV7-8	-	18
CASSPKNAGQGYTF	TGCGCCAGCAGCCCAAAGAACGCAGGGCAAGGCTACACCTTC	TRBJ1-2	-	TRBV5-1	-	14